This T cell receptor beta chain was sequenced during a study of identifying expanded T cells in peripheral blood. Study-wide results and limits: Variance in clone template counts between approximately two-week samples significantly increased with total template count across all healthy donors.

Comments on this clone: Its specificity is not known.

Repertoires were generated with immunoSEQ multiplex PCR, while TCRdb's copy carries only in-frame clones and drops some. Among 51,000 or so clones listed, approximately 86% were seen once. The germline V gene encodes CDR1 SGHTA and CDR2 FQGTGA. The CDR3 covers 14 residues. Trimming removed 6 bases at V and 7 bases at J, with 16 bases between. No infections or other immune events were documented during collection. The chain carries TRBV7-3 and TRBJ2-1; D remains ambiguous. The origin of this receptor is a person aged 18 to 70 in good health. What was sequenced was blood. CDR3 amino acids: CASSPTDDHNEQFF. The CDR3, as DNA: TGTGCCAGCAGTCCTACTGATGACCATAATGAGCAGTTCTTC.